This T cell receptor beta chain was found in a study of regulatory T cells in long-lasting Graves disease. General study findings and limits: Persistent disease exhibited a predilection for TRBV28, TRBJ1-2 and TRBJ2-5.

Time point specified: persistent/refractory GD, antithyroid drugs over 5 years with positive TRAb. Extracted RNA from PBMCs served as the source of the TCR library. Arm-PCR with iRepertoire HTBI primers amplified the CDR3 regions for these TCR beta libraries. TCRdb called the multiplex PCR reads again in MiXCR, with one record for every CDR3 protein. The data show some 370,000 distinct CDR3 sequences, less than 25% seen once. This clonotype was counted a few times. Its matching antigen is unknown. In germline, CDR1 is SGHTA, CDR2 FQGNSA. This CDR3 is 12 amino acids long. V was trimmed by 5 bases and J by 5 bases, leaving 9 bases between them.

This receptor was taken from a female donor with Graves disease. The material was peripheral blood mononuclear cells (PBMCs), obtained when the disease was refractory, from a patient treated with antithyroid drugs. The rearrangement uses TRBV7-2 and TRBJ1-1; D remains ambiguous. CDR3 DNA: TGTGCCAGCAGCCGTATTAAGACTGAAGCTTTCTTT. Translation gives CASSRIKTEAFF.